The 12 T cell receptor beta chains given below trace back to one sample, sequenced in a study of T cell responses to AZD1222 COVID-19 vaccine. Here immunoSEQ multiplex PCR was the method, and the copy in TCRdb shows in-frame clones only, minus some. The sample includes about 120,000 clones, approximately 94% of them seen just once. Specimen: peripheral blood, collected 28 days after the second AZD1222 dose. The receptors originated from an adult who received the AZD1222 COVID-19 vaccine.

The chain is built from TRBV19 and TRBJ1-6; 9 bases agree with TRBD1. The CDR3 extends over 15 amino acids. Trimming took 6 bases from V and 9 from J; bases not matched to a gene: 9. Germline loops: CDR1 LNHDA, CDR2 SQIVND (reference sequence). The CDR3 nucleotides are TGTGCCAGTAGACCGGACAGGGGCTTTGGTTCACCCCTCCACTTT. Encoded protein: CASRPDRGFGSPLHF.

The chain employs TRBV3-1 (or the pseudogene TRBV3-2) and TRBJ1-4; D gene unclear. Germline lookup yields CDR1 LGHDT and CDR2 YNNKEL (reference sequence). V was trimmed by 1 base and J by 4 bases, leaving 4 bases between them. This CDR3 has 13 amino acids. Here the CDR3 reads CASSQGINEKLFF. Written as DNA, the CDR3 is TGTGCCAGCAGCCAAGGCATTAATGAAAAACTGTTTTTT.

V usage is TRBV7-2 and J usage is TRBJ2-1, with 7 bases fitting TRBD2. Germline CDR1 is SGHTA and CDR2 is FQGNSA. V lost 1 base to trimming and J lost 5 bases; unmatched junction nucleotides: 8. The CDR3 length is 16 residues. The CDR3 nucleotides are TGTGCCAGCAGCTTAGGTCCGGGACTAAGTGACAATGAGCAGTTCTTC. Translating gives CASSLGPGLSDNEQFF.

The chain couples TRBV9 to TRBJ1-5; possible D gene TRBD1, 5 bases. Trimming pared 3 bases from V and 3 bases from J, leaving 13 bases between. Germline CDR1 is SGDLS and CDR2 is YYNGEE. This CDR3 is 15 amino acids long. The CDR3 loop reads CASSEGRGDNQPQHF. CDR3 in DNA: TGTGCCAGCAGCGAGGGACGGGGCGACAATCAGCCCCAGCATTTT.

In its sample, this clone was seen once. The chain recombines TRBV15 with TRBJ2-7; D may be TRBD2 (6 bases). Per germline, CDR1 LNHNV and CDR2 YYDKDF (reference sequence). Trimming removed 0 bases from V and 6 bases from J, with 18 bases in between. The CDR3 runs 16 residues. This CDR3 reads CATSRDLSGAAGEQYF. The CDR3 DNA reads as TGTGCCACCAGCAGAGATCTGTCGGGAGCGGCGGGCGAGCAGTACTTC.

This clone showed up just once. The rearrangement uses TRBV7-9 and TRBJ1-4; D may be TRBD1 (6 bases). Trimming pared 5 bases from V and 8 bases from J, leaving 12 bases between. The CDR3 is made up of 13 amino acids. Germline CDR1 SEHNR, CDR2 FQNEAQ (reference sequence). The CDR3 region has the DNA TGTGCCAGCAGCCCAGGGGCTCGCGAAAAACTGTTTTTT. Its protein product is CASSPGAREKLFF.

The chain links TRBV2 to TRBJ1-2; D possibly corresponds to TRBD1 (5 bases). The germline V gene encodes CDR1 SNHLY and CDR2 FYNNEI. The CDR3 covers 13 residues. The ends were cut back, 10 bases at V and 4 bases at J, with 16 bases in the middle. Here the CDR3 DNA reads TGTGCCACGAGGGACGGGGTTATCTATGGCTACACCTTC. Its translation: CATRDGVIYGYTF.

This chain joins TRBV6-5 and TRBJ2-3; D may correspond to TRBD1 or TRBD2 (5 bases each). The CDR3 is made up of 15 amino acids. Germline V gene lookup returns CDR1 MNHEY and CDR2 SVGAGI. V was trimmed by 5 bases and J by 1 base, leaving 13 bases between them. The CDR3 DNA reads TGTGCCAGCAGTCTCGGGGCGCGGGGCACAGATACGCAGTATTTT. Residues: CASSLGARGTDTQYF.

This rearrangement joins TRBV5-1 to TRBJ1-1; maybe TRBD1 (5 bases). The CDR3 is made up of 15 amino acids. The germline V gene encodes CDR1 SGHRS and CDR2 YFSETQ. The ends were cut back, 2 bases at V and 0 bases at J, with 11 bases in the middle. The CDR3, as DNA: TGCGCCAGCAGCTTTTCAGGGCCGATGAACACTGAAGCTTTCTTT. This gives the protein CASSFSGPMNTEAFF.

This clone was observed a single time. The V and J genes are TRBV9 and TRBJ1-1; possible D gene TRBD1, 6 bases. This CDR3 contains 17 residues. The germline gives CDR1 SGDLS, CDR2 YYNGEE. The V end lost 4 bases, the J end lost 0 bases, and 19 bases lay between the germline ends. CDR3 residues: CASSPEGGIGVNTEAFF. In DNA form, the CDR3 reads TGTGCCAGCAGCCCAGAGGGGGGCATAGGGGTGAACACTGAAGCTTTCTTT.

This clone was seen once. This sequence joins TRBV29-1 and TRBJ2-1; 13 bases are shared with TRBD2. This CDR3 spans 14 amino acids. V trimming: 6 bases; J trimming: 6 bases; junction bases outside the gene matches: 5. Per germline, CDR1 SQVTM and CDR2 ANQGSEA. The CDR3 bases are TGCAGCGTCAGACTAGCGGGAGGAGTCAATGAGCAGTTCTTC. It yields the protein CSVRLAGGVNEQFF.

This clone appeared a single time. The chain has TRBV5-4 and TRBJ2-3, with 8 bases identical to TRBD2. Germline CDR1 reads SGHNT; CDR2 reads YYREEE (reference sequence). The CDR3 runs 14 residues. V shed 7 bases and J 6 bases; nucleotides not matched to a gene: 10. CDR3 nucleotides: TGTGCCAGCGGGAAGGAGACTAGCGCGGATACGCAGTATTTT. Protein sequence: CASGKETSADTQYF.